The rows below give T cell receptor beta chains drawn from one sample of a study of shared clonotypes between healthy human individuals. Some clones are missing from TCRdb's copy, which holds only in-frame ones; the method was immunoSEQ multiplex PCR. The sample records about 2,200,000 clones, more than 85% being singletons. What was sequenced was naive CD8+ T cells from PBMCs. Receptor source: a man aged 18 to 30 in good health. Some clones in this sample may be carry-over from other donors' samples. CDR3s include the opening cysteine and the closing phenylalanine or tryptophan. A row's size may be missing; if present it is once, few, many or a size class.

clone size | J gene | V gene | CDR3 protein
- | TRBJ2-1 | TRBV10-3 | CAISESGGWFGSYNEQFF
- | TRBJ2-3 | TRBV9 | CASSVDRTSGSKDTQYF
- | TRBJ1-2 | TRBV2 | CASTRGGDPNYGYTF
- | TRBJ2-7 | TRBV28 | CASSFTPDRNSYEQYF
- | TRBJ2-7 | TRBV2 | CAYNPLSSYEQYF
- | TRBJ1-2 | TRBV5-1 | CASSLSPNYGYTF
- | TRBJ2-7 | TRBV6-6 | CASSYQPGTSYEQYF
- | TRBJ1-2 | TRBV11-2 | CASSTRSGINYGYTF
- | TRBJ2-3 | TRBV27 | CATRDFPGGTDTQYF
- | TRBJ2-5 | TRBV7-9 | CASRGQGWQETQYF
- | TRBJ2-5 | TRBV7-2 | CASSSPGLGRQETQYF
- | TRBJ2-1 | TRBV4-3 | CASSSGTVLAGVDNEQFF
- | TRBJ2-7 | TRBV27 | CASSGTPIEQYF
- | TRBJ1-1 | TRBV29-1 | CSAAGGQDMNTEAFF
- | TRBJ2-7 | TRBV6-5 | CASSSRQGRDYEQYF
few | TRBJ1-1 | TRBV7-9 | CASSPRFGMNTEAFF
- | TRBJ2-6 | TRBV4-1 | CASSQRTGDSGANVLTF
- | TRBJ2-7 | TRBV4-1 | CASSPTGAQGPYF
- | TRBJ2-7 | TRBV11-2 | CASSLFRDYEQYF
- | TRBJ1-4 | TRBV27 | CASSLLGQGNEKLFF
- | TRBJ1-1 | TRBV9 | CASSEIPGGAFF
- | TRBJ1-5 | TRBV27 | CASSLSRNQPQHF
- | TRBJ2-4 | TRBV4-3 | CASSPSRGTGNIQYF
- | TRBJ2-7 | TRBV5-6 | CASSFDGPYEQYF
few | TRBJ1-5 | TRBV12-5 | CASGTALNQPQHF
- | TRBJ2-7 | TRBV27 | CASSPREASYEQYF
- | TRBJ2-7 | TRBV14 | CASSQEGRSYEQYF
- | TRBJ2-3 | TRBV19 | CASWAREKTDTQYF
- | TRBJ1-5 | TRBV28 | CATTGTEMNQPQHF
- | TRBJ2-7 | TRBV27 | CASRKWESYEQYF
- | TRBJ1-1 | TRBV4-1 | CASSLIGANTEAFF
- | TRBJ2-5 | TRBV28 | CASSSAGGSPQETQYF
few | TRBJ1-1 | TRBV19 | CASPGRTTEAFF
once | TRBJ2-7 | TRBV11-2 | CASSLGLGIEQYF
- | TRBJ1-2 | TRBV9 | CASSVEPDSFYYGYTF
- | TRBJ2-1 | TRBV6-5 | CASSVAGGHYNEQFF
once | TRBJ1-2 | TRBV28 | CASSTRDRGFFYGYTF
- | TRBJ2-3 | TRBV5-1 | CASSLFSGKTDTQYF
- | TRBJ1-1 | TRBV7-6 | CASSLSYATEAFF
- | TRBJ1-2 | TRBV28 | CASSPDPRGYTF
- | TRBJ2-2 | TRBV16 | CASSLGAQNTGELFF